Shown below are 26 T cell receptor beta chains from a single sample sequenced in a study of shared clonotypes between healthy human individuals. Method: immunoSEQ multiplex PCR; TCRdb's copy keeps in-frame clones and lacks some. The table includes more than 500,000 clones, roughly 95% detected once. Sequencing was carried out using naive CD4+ T cells sorted from blood. Subset denoted: CD45RA+ positively selected. These receptors all come from a woman aged 30 to 39 in good health.

The V call is TRBV19, the J call TRBJ2-7; weak D call: TRBD1 (6 bases). Trimming removed 2 bases at V and 3 bases at J, with 11 bases between. Germline V gene sequence: CDR1 LNHDA, CDR2 SQIVND (reference sequence). The CDR3 is 14 amino acids. The DNA for the CDR3 is TGTGCCAGTAGTATAACAGGGATCGGCTACGAGCAGTACTTC. Translating it yields CASSITGIGYEQYF.

V usage is TRBV18 and J usage is TRBJ2-5; D call uncertain. The CDR3 consists of 14 residues. V was shortened by 0 bases and J by 2 bases, with 7 bases between the two germline ends. Germline CDR1 reads KGHSH; CDR2 reads LQKENI. CDR3 nucleotides: TGTGCCAGCTCACCACCGGACGGGCAAGAGACCCAGTACTTC. It specifies CASSPPDGQETQYF.

The chain is built from TRBV2 and TRBJ1-5; D ambiguous. The V end lost 1 base, the J end lost 6 bases, and 10 bases lay between the germline ends. Per germline, CDR1 SNHLY and CDR2 FYNNEI. The CDR3 contains 14 residues. CDR3 in amino acids: CASSEERRGQPQHF. As DNA, the CDR3 is TGTGCCAGCAGTGAAGAGCGGCGAGGTCAGCCCCAGCATTTT.

This clone was recorded once. The chain uses TRBV5-1 and TRBJ1-1, with 9 bases aligning to TRBD1. The germline gives CDR1 SGHRS, CDR2 YFSETQ. The CDR3 loop spans 14 amino acids. With V trimmed by 0 bases and J by 5 bases, 2 bases remained unmatched. DNA for the CDR3: TGCGCCAGCAGCTTGGGACAGGGGGAAACTGAAGCTTTCTTT. It is translated as CASSLGQGETEAFF.

The CDR3 loop reads CASSLRVQLYSYEQYF. CDR3 coding DNA: TGTGCCAGCAGCTTAAGGGTTCAGCTTTACTCCTACGAGCAGTACTTC. The chain combines TRBV7-8 with TRBJ2-7; D not resolved. The ends were cut back, 2 bases at V and 0 bases at J, with 14 bases in the middle. The CDR3 extends over 16 amino acids. Germline V CDR1 and CDR2: SGHVS, FQNEAQ.

This chain uses TRBV19 with TRBJ2-3; D may be TRBD1 (5 bases). V lost 11 bases and J 6 bases, leaving 12 bases between the germline ends. The CDR3 totals 11 residues. CDR1 is LNHDA, CDR2 SQIVND, per germline (reference sequence). CDR3 in amino acids: CAARKGDTQYF. CDR3 DNA sequence: TGTGCCGCCAGAAAGGGGGATACGCAGTATTTT.

This chain joins TRBV5-1 and TRBJ2-1; TRBD2 matches 8 bases. This CDR3 is 15 amino acids long. The V and J ends lost 7 bases and 1 base, in that order; junction bases with no gene match: 7. Germline assignment: CDR1 SGHRS and CDR2 YFSETQ. CDR3 nucleotides: TGCGCCAGCCCTGGGGAGCGGGGGTCCTACAATGAGCAGTTCTTC. Translating it yields CASPGERGSYNEQFF.

The V and J genes are TRBV12-1 and TRBJ2-7; the table's D call, TRBD1, was not checked against the DNA. TRBV12-1 is assigned pseudogene status. The CDR3 loop spans 13 amino acids. The CDR3 sequence: CASSFLRGYEQYF. In DNA, the CDR3 is TGTGCCAGCAGCTTTCTCAGGGGCTACGAGCAGTACTTC.

The genes are TRBV5-8 and TRBJ1-1; a possible D gene is TRBD1 (5 bases). This CDR3 contains 14 residues. Trimming pared 9 bases from V and 4 bases from J, leaving 19 bases between. CDR1 and CDR2 (germline): SGHTS, YDEGEE. The DNA for the CDR3 is TGTGCCAACAACTGGTGGGGCATGGGCACTGAAGCTTTCTTT. Amino acids: CANNWWGMGTEAFF.

This clone was observed a single time. The sample holds other DNA sequences that translate to the same CDR3. This chain uses TRBV5-1 with TRBJ2-2, with a possible D match to TRBD1 (6 bases). Trimming stripped 0 bases from V and 2 bases from J, with 8 bases between. This CDR3 comprises 15 residues. CDR1 and CDR2 from the germline V gene are SGHRS and YFSETQ. The CDR3, as DNA: TGCGCCAGCAGCTTGGCACAGGGAAACACCGGGGAGCTGTTTTTT. Amino acid sequence: CASSLAQGNTGELFF.

The rearrangement links TRBV5-1 to TRBJ1-1; D call uncertain. The CDR3 has 14 residues. The V end lost 0 bases, the J end lost 1 base, and 7 bases lay between the germline ends. Germline loops: CDR1 SGHRS, CDR2 YFSETQ. Here the CDR3 DNA reads TGCGCCAGCAGCTTGGCCCATCAGAACACTGAAGCTTTCTTT. This translates into CASSLAHQNTEAFF.

The CDR3 bases are TGTGCCAGCAGTTACGTCGGGGCTGAAGCTTTCTTT. Translating gives CASSYVGAEAFF. This sequence joins TRBV6-6 and TRBJ1-1; no definite D call. CDR3 length equals 12 residues. V was shortened by 2 bases and J by 6 bases, with 7 bases between the two germline ends. CDR1 and CDR2 (germline): MNHNY, SVGAGI (reference sequence).

The chain has TRBV4-1 and TRBJ2-1; D call uncertain. Looked up from germline, CDR1 is MGHRA and CDR2 is YSYEKL. Trimming took off 0 bases at V and 0 bases at J, with 9 bases between the two ends. The CDR3 spans 16 residues. In DNA, the CDR3 is TGCGCCAGCAGCCAAGATCGACTGAGCTCCTACAATGAGCAGTTCTTC. Translating gives CASSQDRLSSYNEQFF.

This rearrangement joins TRBV5-1 to TRBJ2-7, with 9 bases fitting TRBD2. Germline V CDR1 and CDR2: SGHRS, YFSETQ. V shed 4 bases, J shed 5 bases, and the junction held 7 bases outside the gene matches. The CDR3 has 14 residues. In DNA form, the CDR3 reads TGCGCCAGCAGCCGAGCGGGAGGTGACGACGAGCAGTACTTC. Translating it yields CASSRAGGDDEQYF.

The CDR3 DNA follows: TGTGCCAGCAGTTTATCGGGGTGGCCCTATGGCTACACCTTC. It is translated as CASSLSGWPYGYTF. V usage is TRBV27 and J usage is TRBJ1-2; no definite D call. This CDR3 is built from 14 residues. Germline V gene lookup returns CDR1 MNHEY and CDR2 SMNVEV (reference sequence). V was trimmed by 0 bases and J by 4 bases, leaving 9 bases between them.

This clone was detected once. This chain uses TRBV5-4 with TRBJ2-1; 12 positions match TRBD2. The CDR3 spans 19 residues. V shed 2 bases and J 7 bases; nucleotides not matched to a gene: 16. Per germline, CDR1 SGHNT and CDR2 YYREEE (reference sequence). CDR3 loop: CASSFSLRTSGMAANEQFF. The CDR3 nucleotides are TGTGCCAGCAGCTTTAGCCTAAGGACTAGCGGGATGGCGGCAAATGAGCAGTTCTTC.

The chain joins TRBV28 to TRBJ1-4; D gene ambiguous. The CDR3 runs to 13 residues. Deletions cut 6 bases from V and 2 bases from J, with 7 bases between. Germline V gene data show CDR1 as MDHEN and CDR2 as SYDVKM. The DNA of the CDR3 is TGTGCCAGCAGCGGAGTGACTAATGAAAAACTGTTTTTT. Amino acid sequence: CASSGVTNEKLFF.

The CDR3 protein is CAWSVDRNHEQYF. In DNA, the CDR3 is TGTGCCTGGAGTGTGGACAGGAACCACGAGCAGTACTTC. This chain links TRBV30 with TRBJ2-7, with 7 bases aligning to TRBD1. Losses at the gene ends were 0 bases for V and 5 bases for J; bases not matched to a gene: 4. Germline-derived CDR1 and CDR2 are GTSNPN and SVGIG (reference sequence). The CDR3 spans 13 residues.

The V gene is TRBV7-2, the J gene TRBJ2-1; possibly TRBD2 for D (6 bases). The germline V gene has CDR1 SGHTA and CDR2 FQGNSA. The V gene lost 0 bases and the J gene lost 8 bases, with 23 bases spanning the gap. There are 18 residues in the CDR3. This CDR3 is CASSLAQAGPGSMYEQFF. In nucleotides, the CDR3 is TGTGCCAGCAGCTTAGCGCAAGCGGGCCCGGGGAGCATGTATGAGCAGTTCTTC.

This chain joins TRBV27 and TRBJ1-6; 7 bases are a match to TRBD1. Per the germline V gene, CDR1 is MNHEY and CDR2 is SMNVEV (reference sequence). V was clipped by 7 bases and J by 6 bases; unmatched bases: 12. CDR3 length: 16 residues. CDR3 in amino acids: CASNNYPTGTNSPLHF. CDR3 nucleotides: TGTGCCAGCAATAATTACCCGACAGGGACTAATTCACCCCTCCACTTT.

This clone turned up a few times. The chain couples TRBV5-1 to TRBJ2-7; possibly TRBD1 or TRBD2 for D (6 bases each). Germline V gene sequence: CDR1 SGHRS, CDR2 YFSETQ. This CDR3 contains 13 residues. Trimming took 3 bases from V and 6 from J, leaving 13 bases between them. CDR3 bases: TGCGCCAGCAGCTCCTTACAGGGAGGCGAGCAGTACTTC. Encoded protein: CASSSLQGGEQYF.

The chain joins TRBV25-1 to TRBJ2-3; D is uncertain. This CDR3 contains 11 residues. V lost 3 bases and J lost 6, with 4 bases in between. Germline V gives CDR1 MGHDK, CDR2 SYGVNS. Written as DNA, the CDR3 is TGTGCCAGCAGTGAGCCGGATACGCAGTATTTT. Its protein is CASSEPDTQYF.

The J gene is TRBJ1-5, the V gene TRBV16, with TRBD1 as a possible D gene (6 bases). The CDR3 runs to 16 residues. Germline CDR1 is KGHSY and CDR2 is FQNENV. Trimming left V 5 bases short and J 0 bases short, with 14 bases between. DNA of the CDR3: TGTGCCAGCAGCTGGAACAGGGAGAGTAGCAATCAGCCCCAGCATTTT. Amino acids: CASSWNRESSNQPQHF.

This chain connects TRBV10-2 to TRBJ1-4; D gene uncertain. The V end lost 0 bases, the J end lost 7 bases, and 6 bases lay between the germline ends. Germline assignment: CDR1 WSHSY and CDR2 SAAADI. The CDR3 sequence is 13 residues long. The CDR3 sequence is CASSESGLEKLFF. For the CDR3, the DNA is TGCGCCAGCAGTGAGTCGGGCCTTGAAAAACTGTTTTTT.

V usage is TRBV19 and J usage is TRBJ2-5, with 8 bases lining up with TRBD2. Trimming cost V 0 bases and J 2 bases; bases outside gene matches: 5. In germline, CDR1 is LNHDA, CDR2 SQIVND (reference sequence). The CDR3 totals 16 residues. CDR3 amino acids: CASSIEDGRGQETQYF. The CDR3 region has the DNA TGTGCCAGTAGTATAGAGGACGGGAGGGGGCAAGAGACCCAGTACTTC.

J is TRBJ1-1 and V is TRBV5-6; D is undetermined. Between the trimmed V and J ends, which lost 0 bases and 0 bases, there was a span of 9 bases. Per germline, CDR1 SGHDT and CDR2 YYEEEE. The CDR3 is 15 amino acids. The CDR3 loop is CASSLGPGLNTEAFF. The CDR3 region has the DNA TGTGCCAGCAGCTTGGGTCCAGGTTTGAACACTGAAGCTTTCTTT.